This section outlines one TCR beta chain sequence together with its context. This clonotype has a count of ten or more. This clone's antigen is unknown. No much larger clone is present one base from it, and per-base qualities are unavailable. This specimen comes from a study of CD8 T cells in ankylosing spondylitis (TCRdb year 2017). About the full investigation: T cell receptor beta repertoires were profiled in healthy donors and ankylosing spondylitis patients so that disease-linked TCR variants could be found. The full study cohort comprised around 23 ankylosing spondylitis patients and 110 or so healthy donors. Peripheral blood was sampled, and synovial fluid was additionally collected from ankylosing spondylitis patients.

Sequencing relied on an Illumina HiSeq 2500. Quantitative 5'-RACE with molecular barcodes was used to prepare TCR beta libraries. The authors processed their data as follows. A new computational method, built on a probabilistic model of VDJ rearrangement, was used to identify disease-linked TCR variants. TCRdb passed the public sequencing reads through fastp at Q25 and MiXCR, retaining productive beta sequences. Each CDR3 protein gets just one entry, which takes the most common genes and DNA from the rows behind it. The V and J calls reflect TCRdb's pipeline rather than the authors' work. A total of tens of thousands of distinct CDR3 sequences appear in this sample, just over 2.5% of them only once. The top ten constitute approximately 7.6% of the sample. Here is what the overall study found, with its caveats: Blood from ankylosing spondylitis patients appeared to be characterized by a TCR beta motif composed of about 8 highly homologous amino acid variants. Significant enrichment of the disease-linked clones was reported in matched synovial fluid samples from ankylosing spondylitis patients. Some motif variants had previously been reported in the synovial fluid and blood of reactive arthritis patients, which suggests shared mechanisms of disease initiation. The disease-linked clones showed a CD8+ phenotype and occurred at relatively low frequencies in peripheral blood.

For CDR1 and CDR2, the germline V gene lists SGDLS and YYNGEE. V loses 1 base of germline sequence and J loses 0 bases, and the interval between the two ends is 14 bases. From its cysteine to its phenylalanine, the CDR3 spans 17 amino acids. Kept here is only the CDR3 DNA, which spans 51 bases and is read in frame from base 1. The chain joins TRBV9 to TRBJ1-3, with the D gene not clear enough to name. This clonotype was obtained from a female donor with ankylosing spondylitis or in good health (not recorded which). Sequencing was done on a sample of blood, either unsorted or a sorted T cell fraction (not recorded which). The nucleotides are TGTGCCAGCAGCGTACACCAGCACGTGAACTCTGGAAACACCATATATTTT. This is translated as CASSVHQHVNSGNTIYF.